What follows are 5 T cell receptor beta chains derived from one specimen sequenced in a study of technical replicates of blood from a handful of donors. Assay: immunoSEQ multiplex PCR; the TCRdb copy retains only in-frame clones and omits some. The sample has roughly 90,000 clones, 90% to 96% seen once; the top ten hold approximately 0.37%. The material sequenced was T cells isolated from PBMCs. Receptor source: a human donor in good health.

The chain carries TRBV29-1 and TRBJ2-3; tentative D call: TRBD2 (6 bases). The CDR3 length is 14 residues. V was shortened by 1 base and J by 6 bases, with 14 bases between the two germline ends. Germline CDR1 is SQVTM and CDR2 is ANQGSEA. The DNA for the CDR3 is TGCAGCGTTGAAGGTTCGGGGGATGGGGATACGCAGTATTTT. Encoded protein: CSVEGSGDGDTQYF.

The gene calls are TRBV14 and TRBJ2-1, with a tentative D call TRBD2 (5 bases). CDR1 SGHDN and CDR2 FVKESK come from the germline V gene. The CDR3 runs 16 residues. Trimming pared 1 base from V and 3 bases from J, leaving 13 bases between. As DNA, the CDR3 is TGTGCCAGCAGCCAAGTTGGTAGTAGCGACTACAATGAGCAGTTCTTC. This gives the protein CASSQVGSSDYNEQFF.

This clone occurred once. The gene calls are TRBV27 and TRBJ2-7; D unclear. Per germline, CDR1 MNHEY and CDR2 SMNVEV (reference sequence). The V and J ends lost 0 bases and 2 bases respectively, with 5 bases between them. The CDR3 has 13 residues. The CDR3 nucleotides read TGTGCCAGCAGTTTATCCGCAGCCTACGAGCAGTACTTC. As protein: CASSLSAAYEQYF.

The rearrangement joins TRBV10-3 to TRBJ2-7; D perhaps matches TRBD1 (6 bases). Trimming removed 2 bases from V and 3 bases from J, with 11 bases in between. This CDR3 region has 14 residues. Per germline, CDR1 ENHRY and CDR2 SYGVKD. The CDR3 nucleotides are TGTGCCATCAGTGAGGCGACAGGTGGCTACGAGCAGTACTTC. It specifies CAISEATGGYEQYF.

As DNA, the CDR3 is TGTGCCAGCAGCGTCAAGGACGGGGTCACCTACAATGAGCAGTTCTTC. Translating it yields CASSVKDGVTYNEQFF. The chain couples TRBV7-9 to TRBJ2-1, with a weak D call TRBD2 (5 bases). This CDR3 is built from 16 residues. V was pared by 5 bases and J by 2 bases, with 16 bases between. Germline assignment: CDR1 SEHNR and CDR2 FQNEAQ (reference sequence).